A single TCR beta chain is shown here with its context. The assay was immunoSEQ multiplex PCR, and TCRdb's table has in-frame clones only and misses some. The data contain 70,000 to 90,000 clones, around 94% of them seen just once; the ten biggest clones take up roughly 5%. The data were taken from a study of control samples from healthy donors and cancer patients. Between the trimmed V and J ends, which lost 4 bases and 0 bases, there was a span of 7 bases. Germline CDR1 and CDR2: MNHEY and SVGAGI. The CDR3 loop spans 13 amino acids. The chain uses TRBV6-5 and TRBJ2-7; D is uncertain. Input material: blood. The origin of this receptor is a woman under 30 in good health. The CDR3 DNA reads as TGTGCCAGCAGTTTGGCCAGCTCCTACGAGCAGTACTTC. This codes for CASSLASSYEQYF.